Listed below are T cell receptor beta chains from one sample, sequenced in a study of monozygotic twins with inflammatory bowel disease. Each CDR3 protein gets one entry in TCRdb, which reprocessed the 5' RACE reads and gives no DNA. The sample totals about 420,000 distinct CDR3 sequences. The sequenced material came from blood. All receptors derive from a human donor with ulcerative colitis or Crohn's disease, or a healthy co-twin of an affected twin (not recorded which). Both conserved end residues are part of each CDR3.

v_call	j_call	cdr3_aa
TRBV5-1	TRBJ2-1	CASSPPWGEGNEQFF
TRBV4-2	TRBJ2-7	CASSQAYGRREQYF
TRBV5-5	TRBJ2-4	CASSLGAGEYIQYF
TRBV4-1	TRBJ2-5	CASSRPVAGGQETQYF
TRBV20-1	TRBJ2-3	CSARTRTPITSTDTQYF
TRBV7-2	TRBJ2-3	CASSPRQGKTDTQYF
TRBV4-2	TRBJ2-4	CASSQDTTAKNIQYF
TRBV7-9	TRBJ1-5	CASSFGTAGNQPQHF
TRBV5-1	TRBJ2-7	CASSLGQGSFYEQYF
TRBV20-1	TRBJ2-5	CSARGDRAWRETQYF
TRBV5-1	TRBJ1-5	CASSLGDNQGPQHF
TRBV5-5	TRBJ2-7	CAGSQTALYEQYF
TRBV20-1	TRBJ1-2	CSARDPPDYGYTF
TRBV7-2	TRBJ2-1	CASSLVAYSSYNEQFF
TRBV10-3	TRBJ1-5	CAIDQGESRSNQPQHF
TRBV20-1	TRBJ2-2	CSARGGGSWTGELFF
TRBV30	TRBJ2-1	CAWSVQYWELNNEQFF
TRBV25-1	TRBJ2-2	CASSDRGPGELFF
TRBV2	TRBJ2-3	CASSDPTGYKDTQYF
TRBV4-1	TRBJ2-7	CASSAPPYYEQYF
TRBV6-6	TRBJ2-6	CASSYSSGQTF
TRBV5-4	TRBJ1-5	CASSLGGDSQPQHF
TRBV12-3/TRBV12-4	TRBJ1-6	CASGPIYNSPLHF
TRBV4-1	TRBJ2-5	CASSQDGSGRETQYF
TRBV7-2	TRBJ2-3	CASSLGLEGQSSQYF
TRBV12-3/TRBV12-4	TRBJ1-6	CASSWTASSYNSPLHF
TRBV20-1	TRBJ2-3	CSAPQHLAGGTTDTQYF
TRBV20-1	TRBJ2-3	CSARDLVRGGGVGTDTQYF
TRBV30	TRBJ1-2	CATKGPRWGNYGYTF
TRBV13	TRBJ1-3	CASSFPGTKGNTIYF
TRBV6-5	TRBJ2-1	CASSYPKDPSPFNEQFF
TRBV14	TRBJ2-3	CASSQSPGGPTDTQYF
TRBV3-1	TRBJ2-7	CATSRAGASYEQYF